One and the same sample provided the 22 T cell receptor beta chains below, sequenced in a study of T cells in Graves' hyperthyroidism and ophthalmopathy. TCR beta CDR3 sequences were amplified from RNA transcripts. The HTBI primer set drove a first-round RT-PCR of the TCR CDR3. MiXCR, run by TCRdb on the multiplex PCR reads, gives a single entry per CDR3 protein. The sample carries 650,000 to 700,000 distinct CDR3 sequences, 17% recorded once. Sequenced: blood. The receptors here all came from a man aged 50-60 years with Graves' hyperthyroidism.

The chain links TRBV27 to TRBJ2-2, with D perhaps matching TRBD2 (6 bases). Deletions cut 7 bases from V and 6 bases from J, with 15 bases between. Germline V CDR1 and CDR2: MNHEY, SMNVEV (reference sequence). The CDR3 consists of 14 residues. The CDR3, as DNA: TGTGCCAGCAAATCCGGGAGCCTATCCGGGGAGCTGTTTTTT. Its translation is CASKSGSLSGELFF.

This clonotype occurred many times. The V gene is TRBV20-1, the J gene TRBJ2-7; D perhaps matches TRBD1 (6 bases). V lost 0 bases and J 4 bases, leaving 16 bases between the germline ends. There are 15 residues in the CDR3. Germline V gives CDR1 DFQATT, CDR2 SNEGSKA (reference sequence). The CDR3 DNA reads as TGCAGTGCTAGAGACATCCCGGGCAGGGGTTACGAGCAGTACTTC. It codes for CSARDIPGRGYEQYF.

This clonotype was observed at least ten times. The chain is built from TRBV5-1 and TRBJ1-4; D is uncertain. The CDR3 runs 15 residues. V lost 0 bases and J lost 5, with 11 bases in between. CDR1 is SGHRS and CDR2 is YFSETQ in the germline V gene. The CDR3, as DNA: TGCGCCAGCAGCTTGGAAGCCGGGAGAAATGAAAAACTGTTTTTT. Residues: CASSLEAGRNEKLFF.

The CDR3 protein is CASSTDYPQYVKYF. DNA of the CDR3: TGTGCCAGTAGTACTGACTATCCCCAGTATGTGAAATACTTC. The chain carries TRBV19 and TRBJ2-5, with a possible D match to TRBD2 (5 bases). Trimming removed 4 bases from V and 14 bases from J, with 23 bases in between. This CDR3 region has 14 residues. Germline CDR1 and CDR2: LNHDA and SQIVND (reference sequence).

This clonotype was seen at least ten times. The chain is built from TRBV2 and TRBJ2-3; no clear D gene. With 6 bases removed from V and 4 bases from J, the gap between germline ends came to 8 bases. The germline gives CDR1 SNHLY, CDR2 FYNNEI. This CDR3 comprises 12 residues. CDR3 amino acids: CASSKFPDTQYF. The CDR3 DNA sequence: TGTGCCAGCAGCAAGTTCCCAGATACGCAGTATTTT.

The sample holds a few counts of this clonotype. The junction and the germline gene differ at one end; a read error may be behind it. The V call is TRBV5-1, the J call TRBJ2-1; D is unresolved. CDR1 is SGHRS, CDR2 YFSETQ, per germline. CDR3 length: 15 residues. DNA of the CDR3: TGCGCCAGCAGCTTGTTAGGCAGCTCCTACAGTGAGCAGTTCTTC. The encoded protein is CASSLLGSSYSEQFF.

This clonotype was counted at least ten times. The rearrangement uses TRBV12-3 or TRBV12-4 and TRBJ2-7, with D perhaps matching TRBD1 or TRBD2 (6 bases each). The CDR3 runs to 15 residues. V was clipped by 4 bases and J by 3 bases, with 16 bases between them. The CDR3 here is CASSWGPGASYEQYF. The DNA of the CDR3 is TGTGCCAGCAGTTGGGGGCCGGGGGCGAGCTACGAGCAGTACTTC.

This rearrangement joins TRBV27 to TRBJ1-2; 12 bases map to TRBD1. With 3 bases clipped from V and 4 bases from J, the junction kept 6 bases outside the gene matches. The CDR3 is 16 residues long. CDR1 MNHEY and CDR2 SMNVEV come from the germline V gene (reference sequence). The DNA for the CDR3 is TGTGCCAGCAGTTTCCAAGGGACAGGGGGCTTCTATGGCTACACCTTC. This gives the protein CASSFQGTGGFYGYTF.

In this sample, this clonotype turned up a few times. The chain employs TRBV20-1 and TRBJ2-2; the match to TRBD2 covers 8 bases. The ends lost 0 bases at V and 3 bases at J; junction bases unmatched: 18. The germline V gene has CDR1 DFQATT and CDR2 SNEGSKA (reference sequence). This CDR3 region has 20 residues. The CDR3 reads CSARDPPSLAGPGDTGELFF. The CDR3 DNA is TGCAGTGCTAGAGACCCTCCGTCTCTAGCGGGCCCCGGGGACACCGGGGAGCTGTTTTTT.

The sample holds many counts of this clonotype. This chain connects TRBV27 to TRBJ2-1; D is possibly TRBD1 (5 bases). The V gene's germline CDR1 is MNHEY and CDR2 SMNVEV (reference sequence). V dropped 4 bases and J dropped 9 bases, with 10 bases sitting between them. CDR3 size: 12 residues. The CDR3 nucleotides are TGTGCCAGCAGTTGGTTTAGGGGTGAGCAGTTCTTC. Translation gives CASSWFRGEQFF.

The chain carries TRBV28 and TRBJ2-7, with a possible D match to TRBD1 (6 bases). From germline, CDR1 is MDHEN and CDR2 SYDVKM. Trimming cost V 5 bases and J 0 bases, with 14 bases left between them. CDR3 size: 15 residues. In DNA form, the CDR3 reads TGTGCCAGCAGTATCACAGGGACAACCTCCTACGAGCAGTACTTC. Its protein product is CASSITGTTSYEQYF.

Regarding this clonotype: A single base separates this from a much larger clone, so it may be a read error. CDR3 in amino acids: CASSQSVGQETQYF. The CDR3 nucleotides read TGTGCCAGCAGCCAGAGTGTGGGGCAAGAGACCCAGTACTTC. This sequence joins TRBV7-3 and TRBJ2-5; no firm D call. This CDR3 spans 14 amino acids. V lost 5 bases to trimming and J lost 2 bases, with 12 bases between them. Per the germline V gene, CDR1 is SGHTA and CDR2 is FQGTGA.

This clonotype has ten or more counts. CDR3 DNA: TGCAGTGCCATGCAAGAGACCCAGTACTTC. Amino acid sequence: CSAMQETQYF. V usage is TRBV20-1 and J usage is TRBJ2-5; D is unresolved. The CDR3 length is 10 residues. Germline assignment: CDR1 DFQATT and CDR2 SNEGSKA (reference sequence). V was trimmed by 6 bases and J by 2 bases, leaving 4 bases between them.

This clonotype was seen repeatedly, ten times or more. The J gene is TRBJ2-3, the V gene TRBV11-2, with D possibly being TRBD2 (6 bases). V lost 1 base and J 3 bases, leaving 17 bases between the germline ends. CDR3 length: 17 residues. In germline, CDR1 is SGHAT, CDR2 FQNNGV. DNA of the CDR3: TGTGCCAGCAGCTTAGCCCCCACGCGGGGTGGGACAGATACGCAGTATTTT. Translated: CASSLAPTRGGTDTQYF. Supplemented by reference TRBV11-2 and TRBJ2-3, the full variable domain reads EAGVAQSPRYKIIEKRQSVAFWCNPISGHATLYWYQQILGQGPKLLIQFQNNGVVDDSQLPKDRFSAERLKGVDSTLKIQPAKLEDSAVYLCASSLAPTRGGTDTQYFGPGTRLTVL.

This clonotype was seen many times. The chain carries TRBV28 and TRBJ1-5, with a weak D call TRBD1 (6 bases). This CDR3 spans 15 amino acids. CDR1 MDHEN and CDR2 SYDVKM come from the germline V gene. V shed 5 bases and J shed 6 bases, with 17 bases lying between them. The CDR3 bases are TGTGCCAGCAGTATAGGGGGGAGCGGCGCTCAGCCCCAGCATTTT. Its translation: CASSIGGSGAQPQHF.

This clonotype has more than one count but fewer than ten. This chain connects TRBV20-1 to TRBJ2-1; the D gene is possibly TRBD2 (6 bases). Trimming removed 1 base at V and 4 bases at J, with 17 bases between. Germline V gene sequence: CDR1 DFQATT, CDR2 SNEGSKA (reference sequence). The CDR3 has 16 residues. This chain's CDR3 is CSARVSSVNKYNEQFF. The CDR3 bases are TGCAGTGCTAGAGTGTCTAGCGTTAATAAATACAATGAGCAGTTCTTC.

This clonotype has a handful of counts. The chain uses TRBV7-2 and TRBJ2-3; perhaps TRBD2 as D (6 bases). This CDR3 is built from 14 residues. Trimming cost V 1 base and J 4 bases, with 9 bases left between them. Germline values: CDR1 SGHTA, CDR2 FQGNSA. The CDR3 DNA sequence: TGTGCCAGCAGCTTAGGGGGACTTGCAGATACGCAGTATTTT. Translation gives CASSLGGLADTQYF.

The chain joins TRBV7-3 to TRBJ2-2; 7 nucleotides match TRBD1. The V segment lost 5 bases and the J segment 4 bases; nucleotides outside the gene matches: 7. Germline V gene sequence: CDR1 SGHTA, CDR2 FQGTGA. The CDR3 spans 15 residues. The chain's CDR3 is CASSSPTGSTGELFF. The CDR3 DNA follows: TGTGCCAGCAGCAGCCCGACAGGGTCCACCGGGGAGCTGTTTTTT.

This clonotype was recorded many times. J is TRBJ2-7 and V is TRBV28; a weak D match, TRBD1 (5 bases). The CDR3 extends over 13 amino acids. Looked up from germline, CDR1 is MDHEN and CDR2 is SYDVKM. V lost 7 bases and J 0 bases, leaving 10 bases between the germline ends. CDR3 amino acids: CASNLGPSYEQYF. The CDR3 DNA reads TGTGCCAGCAATCTGGGGCCCTCCTACGAGCAGTACTTC.

This clonotype has at least ten counts. The rearrangement joins TRBV7-8 to TRBJ2-3; D remains ambiguous. V dropped 5 bases and J dropped 1 base, with 10 bases sitting between them. Germline V gene data show CDR1 as SGHVS and CDR2 as FQNEAQ. This CDR3 has 14 amino acids. The CDR3 sequence: CASSESWGTDTQYF. CDR3 in DNA: TGTGCCAGCAGCGAATCATGGGGCACAGATACGCAGTATTTT.

The CDR3 protein is CASSQGTSNYGYTF. The CDR3 region has the DNA TGTGCCAGCAGCCAAGGGACATCTAACTATGGCTACACCTTC. V and J are TRBV3-1 and TRBJ1-2, with D possibly matching TRBD1 (5 bases). Trimming left V 1 base short and J 0 bases short, with 6 bases between. The CDR3 has 14 residues. The germline V gene encodes CDR1 LGHDT and CDR2 YNNKEL (reference sequence).

Many counts were recorded for this clonotype. The chain carries TRBV6-2 or TRBV6-3 and TRBJ2-5; tentatively, D is TRBD2 (5 bases). The CDR3 covers 14 residues. Germline CDR1 and CDR2: MNHEY and SVGEGT. Trimming left V 6 bases short and J 4 bases short, with 15 bases between. The CDR3 protein is CASRLNRGPETQYF. In nucleotides, the CDR3 is TGTGCCAGCAGACTCAATCGGGGTCCAGAGACCCAGTACTTC.